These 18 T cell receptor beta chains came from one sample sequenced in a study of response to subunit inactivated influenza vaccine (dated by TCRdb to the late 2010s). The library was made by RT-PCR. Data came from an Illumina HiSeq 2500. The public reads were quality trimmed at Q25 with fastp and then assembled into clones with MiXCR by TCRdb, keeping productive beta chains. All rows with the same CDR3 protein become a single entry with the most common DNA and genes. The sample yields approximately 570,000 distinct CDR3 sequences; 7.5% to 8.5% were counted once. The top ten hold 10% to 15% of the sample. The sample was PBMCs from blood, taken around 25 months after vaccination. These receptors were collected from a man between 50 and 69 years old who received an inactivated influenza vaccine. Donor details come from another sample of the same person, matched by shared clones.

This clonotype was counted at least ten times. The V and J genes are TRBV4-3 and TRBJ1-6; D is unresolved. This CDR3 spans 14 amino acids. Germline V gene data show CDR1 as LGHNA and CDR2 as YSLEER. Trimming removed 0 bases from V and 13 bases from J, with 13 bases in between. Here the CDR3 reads CASSQDFPGSPLHF. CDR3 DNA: TGCGCCAGCAGCCAAGATTTTCCGGGTTCCCCCCTCCACTTT.

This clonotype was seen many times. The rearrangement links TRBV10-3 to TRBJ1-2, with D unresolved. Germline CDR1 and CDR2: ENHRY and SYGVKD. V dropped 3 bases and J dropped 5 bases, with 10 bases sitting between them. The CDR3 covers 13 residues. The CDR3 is CAISDRGWYGYTF. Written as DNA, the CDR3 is TGTGCCATCAGTGACCGGGGATGGTATGGCTACACCTTC.

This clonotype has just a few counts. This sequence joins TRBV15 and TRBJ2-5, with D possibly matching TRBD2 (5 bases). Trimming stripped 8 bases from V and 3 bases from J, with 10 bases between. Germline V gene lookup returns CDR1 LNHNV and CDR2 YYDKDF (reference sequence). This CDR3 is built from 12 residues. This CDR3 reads CATARGKETQYF. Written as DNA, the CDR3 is TGTGCCACCGCCCGGGGTAAAGAGACCCAGTACTTC.

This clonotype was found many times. The CDR3 sequence: CSAPGARTGGYEQYF. The CDR3 nucleotides are TGCAGTGCTCCGGGGGCCAGGACAGGAGGATACGAGCAGTACTTC. The chain employs TRBV20-1 and TRBJ2-7, with a possible D match to TRBD1 (7 bases). This CDR3 spans 15 amino acids. Germline assignment: CDR1 DFQATT and CDR2 SNEGSKA (reference sequence). The V end was cut by 5 bases, the J end by 4 bases, with 21 bases between.

The CDR3 loop reads CASSYPKTGGNIQYF. Written as DNA, the CDR3 is TGTGCCAGCAGTTACCCGAAGACAGGGGGAAACATTCAGTACTTC. The V call is TRBV6-2 or TRBV6-3, the J call TRBJ2-4, with 9 bases aligning to TRBD1. J was trimmed by 6 bases and V by 2 bases; bases with no gene match: 5. Germline-derived CDR1 and CDR2 are MNHEY and SVGEGT. CDR3 size: 15 residues.

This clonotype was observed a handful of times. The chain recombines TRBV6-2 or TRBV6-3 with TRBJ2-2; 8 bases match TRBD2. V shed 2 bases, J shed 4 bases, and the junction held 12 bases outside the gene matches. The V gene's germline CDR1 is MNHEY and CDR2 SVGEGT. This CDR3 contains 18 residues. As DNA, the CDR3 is TGTGCCAGCAGTTACAGGTTTAATAGCGGGATCGGCACCGGGGAGCTGTTTTTT. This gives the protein CASSYRFNSGIGTGELFF.

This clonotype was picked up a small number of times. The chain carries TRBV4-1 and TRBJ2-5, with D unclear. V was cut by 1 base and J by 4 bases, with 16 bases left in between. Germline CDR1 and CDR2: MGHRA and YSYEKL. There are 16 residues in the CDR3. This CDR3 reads CASSQGGDSFLETQYF. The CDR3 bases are TGCGCCAGCAGCCAAGGCGGTGACTCCTTCCTAGAGACCCAGTACTTC.

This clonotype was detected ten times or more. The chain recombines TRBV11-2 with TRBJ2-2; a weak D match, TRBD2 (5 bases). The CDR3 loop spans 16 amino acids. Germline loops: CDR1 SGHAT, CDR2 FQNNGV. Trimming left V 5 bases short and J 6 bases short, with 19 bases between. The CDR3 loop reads CASSPLTDGLAGELFF. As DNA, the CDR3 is TGTGCCAGCAGCCCCCTGACGGATGGACTCGCCGGGGAGCTGTTTTTT.

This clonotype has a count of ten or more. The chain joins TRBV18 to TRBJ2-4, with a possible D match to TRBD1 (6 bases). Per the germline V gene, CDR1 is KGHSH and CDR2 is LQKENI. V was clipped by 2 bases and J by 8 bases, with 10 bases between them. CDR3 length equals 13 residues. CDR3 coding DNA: TGTGCCAGCTCACCAGAAGAGGGGGACATTCAGTACTTC. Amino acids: CASSPEEGDIQYF.

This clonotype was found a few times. The CDR3 here is CAISESQDPTGELFF. The CDR3 nucleotides are TGTGCCATCAGTGAGTCACAGGACCCCACCGGGGAGCTGTTTTTT. V usage is TRBV10-3 and J usage is TRBJ2-2; tentatively, D is TRBD1 (5 bases). The germline V gene encodes CDR1 ENHRY and CDR2 SYGVKD. Trimming took off 0 bases at V and 4 bases at J, with 9 bases between the two ends. This CDR3 contains 15 residues.

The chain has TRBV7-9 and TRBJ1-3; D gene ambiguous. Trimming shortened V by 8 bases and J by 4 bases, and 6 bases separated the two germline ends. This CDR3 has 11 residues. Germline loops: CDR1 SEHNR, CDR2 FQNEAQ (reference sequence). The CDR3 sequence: CASSGGNTIYF. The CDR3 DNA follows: TGTGCCAGCTCCGGGGGAAACACCATATATTTT.

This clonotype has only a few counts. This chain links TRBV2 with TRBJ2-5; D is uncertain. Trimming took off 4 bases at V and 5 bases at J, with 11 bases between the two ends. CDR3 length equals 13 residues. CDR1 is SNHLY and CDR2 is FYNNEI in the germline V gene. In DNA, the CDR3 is TGTGCCAGCAGTGTCCGGGCTGCGGAGACCCAGTACTTC. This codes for CASSVRAAETQYF. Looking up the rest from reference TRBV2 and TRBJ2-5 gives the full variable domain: EPEVTQTPSHQVTQMGQEVILRCVPISNHLYFYWYRQILGQKVEFLVSFYNNEISEKSEIFDDQFSVERPDGSNFTLKIRSTKLEDSAMYFCASSVRAAETQYFGPGTRLLVL.

The chain's CDR3 is CASSHANEDEKLFF. CDR3 nucleotide sequence: TGTGCCAGCAGCCATGCTAACGAAGATGAAAAACTGTTTTTT. This chain connects TRBV14 to TRBJ1-4; no definite D call. In germline, CDR1 is SGHDN, CDR2 FVKESK. The CDR3 extends over 14 amino acids. The V and J ends lost 3 bases and 6 bases respectively, with 11 bases between them.

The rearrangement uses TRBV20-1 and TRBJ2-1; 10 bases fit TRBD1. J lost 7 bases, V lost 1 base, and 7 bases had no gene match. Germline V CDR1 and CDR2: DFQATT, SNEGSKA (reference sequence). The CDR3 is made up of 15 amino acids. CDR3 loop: CSARVGTGALNEQFF. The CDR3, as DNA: TGCAGTGCTAGAGTCGGGACAGGGGCACTGAATGAGCAGTTCTTC.

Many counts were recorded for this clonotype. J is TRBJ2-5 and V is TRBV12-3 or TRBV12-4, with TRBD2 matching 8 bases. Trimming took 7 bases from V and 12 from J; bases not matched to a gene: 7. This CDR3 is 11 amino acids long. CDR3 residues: CASTLSGVEYF. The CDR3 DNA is TGTGCCAGCACCCTTAGCGGGGTCGAGTACTTC.

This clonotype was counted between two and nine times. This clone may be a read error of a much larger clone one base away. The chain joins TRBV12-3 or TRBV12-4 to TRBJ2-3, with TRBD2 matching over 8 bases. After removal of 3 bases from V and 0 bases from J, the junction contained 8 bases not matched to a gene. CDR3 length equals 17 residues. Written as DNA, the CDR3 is TGTGCCAGCAGTTTCTACGGGGGGGGGCCTAGCACAGATACGCAGTATTTT. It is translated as CASSFYGGGPSTDTQYF.

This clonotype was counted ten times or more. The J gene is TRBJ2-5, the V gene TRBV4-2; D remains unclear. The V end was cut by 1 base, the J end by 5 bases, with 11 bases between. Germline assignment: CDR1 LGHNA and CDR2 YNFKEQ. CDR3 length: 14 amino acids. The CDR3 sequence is CASSQGHDGETQYF. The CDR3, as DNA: TGTGCCAGCAGCCAAGGTCATGACGGGGAGACCCAGTACTTC.

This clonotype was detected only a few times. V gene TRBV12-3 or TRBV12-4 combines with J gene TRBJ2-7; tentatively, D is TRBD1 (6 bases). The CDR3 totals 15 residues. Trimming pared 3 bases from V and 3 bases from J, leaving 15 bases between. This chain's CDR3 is CASSFRQASFYEQYF. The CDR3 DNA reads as TGTGCCAGCAGTTTCCGACAGGCCTCCTTCTACGAGCAGTACTTC.